Each of the 32 T cell receptor beta chains below was sequenced from the same sample in a study of T cell repertoires in aging, cancer and after chemotherapy. The template was genomic DNA from peripheral blood, not RNA. A mixed TRB-A/B primer pool amplified rearranged TRB by multiplex touch-down PCR. TCRdb processed the multiplex PCR reads anew with MiXCR; each CDR3 protein has one entry. Of approximately 2,500 distinct CDR3 sequences listed, 49% were seen once; the top ten hold 7.5%. The source material was blood. These receptors were collected from a human donor with a blood cancer.

The chain employs TRBV5-6 and TRBJ2-7, with TRBD2 identical over 8 bases. The CDR3 is made up of 17 amino acids. Per germline, CDR1 SGHDT and CDR2 YYEEEE. Unmatched junction bases numbered 11, after V lost 0 bases and J lost 3 bases. The CDR3, as DNA: TGTGCCAGCAGCTTGGTCAGACTAGCGTGGGGCCTCTACGAGCAGTACTTC. This sequence encodes CASSLVRLAWGLYEQYF.

The chain couples TRBV6-5 to TRBJ1-2; D is unresolved. With 6 bases removed from V and 1 base from J, the gap between germline ends came to 9 bases. Germline CDR1 reads MNHEY; CDR2 reads SVGAGI. This CDR3 spans 13 amino acids. The CDR3 reads CASSLDLNYGYTF. The CDR3 DNA reads as TGTGCCAGCAGCCTGGACCTTAACTATGGCTACACCTTC.

This clonotype has just a few counts. The gene calls are TRBV30 and TRBJ2-1, with D possibly TRBD2 on 6 matching bases. The germline V and J ends were trimmed by 3 bases and 0 bases, with 12 bases remaining between them. Germline CDR1 is GTSNPN and CDR2 is SVGIG (reference sequence). The CDR3 is 15 residues long. CDR3 loop: CAWSSGLSSYNEQFF. Written as DNA, the CDR3 is TGTGCCTGGAGCTCGGGACTGAGCTCCTACAATGAGCAGTTCTTC. Full variable domain (rest looked up from reference TRBV30 and TRBJ2-1): SQTIHQWPATLVQPVGSPLSLECTVEGTSNPNLYWYRQAAGRGLQLLFYSVGIGQISSEVPQNLSASRPQDRQFILSSKKLLLSDSGFYLCAWSSGLSSYNEQFFGPGTRLTVL.

The chain is built from TRBV20-1 and TRBJ2-7; D remains unclear. Germline V gene lookup returns CDR1 DFQATT and CDR2 SNEGSKA (reference sequence). There are 12 residues in the CDR3. Trimming removed 0 bases at V and 4 bases at J, with 7 bases between. DNA for the CDR3: TGCAGTGCTAGAGACCGACTGTACGAGCAGTACTTC. Its translation is CSARDRLYEQYF.

By frequency in the sample, this clonotype is large. The chain joins TRBV30 to TRBJ2-5, with D hard to call. Trimming shortened V by 3 bases and J by 4 bases, and 6 bases separated the two germline ends. The CDR3 extends over 11 amino acids. Germline lookup yields CDR1 GTSNPN and CDR2 SVGIG (reference sequence). CDR3 nucleotides: TGTGCCTGGAGCCGCATAGAGACCCAGTACTTC. This codes for CAWSRIETQYF.

This chain uses TRBV19 with TRBJ2-3; a weak D match, TRBD2 (5 bases). Germline V CDR1 and CDR2: LNHDA, SQIVND (reference sequence). Trimming removed 1 base from V and 7 bases from J, with 9 bases in between. The CDR3 consists of 13 residues. The CDR3 sequence: CASSIVGRYTQYF. Written as DNA, the CDR3 is TGTGCCAGTAGTATAGTTGGGAGATATACGCAGTATTTT.

The chain employs TRBV7-2 and TRBJ2-1; D is uncertain. Trimming left V 6 bases short and J 4 bases short, with 7 bases between. CDR1 is SGHTA, CDR2 FQGNSA, per germline. The CDR3 is 12 residues long. As DNA, the CDR3 is TGTGCCAGCAGTCAACCTTACAATGAGCAGTTCTTC. Residues: CASSQPYNEQFF.

The CDR3: CASSALPRGETQYF. CDR3 nucleotide sequence: TGTGCCAGCAGCGCTCTCCCCAGGGGAGAGACCCAGTACTTC. The chain employs TRBV9 and TRBJ2-5, with a weak D call TRBD1 (6 bases). This CDR3 has 14 amino acids. Germline CDR1 SGDLS, CDR2 YYNGEE. Between the trimmed V and J ends, which lost 3 bases and 4 bases, there was a span of 13 bases. Drawing the rest from reference TRBV9 and TRBJ2-5, the complete variable domain is DSGVTQTPKHLITATGQRVTLRCSPRSGDLSVYWYQQSLDQGLQFLIQYYNGEERAKGNILERFSAQQFPDLHSELNLSSLELGDSALYFCASSALPRGETQYFGPGTRLLVL.

This clonotype was recorded once. A junction end diverges from the germline sequence, so it may reflect a read error. The CDR3 DNA follows: TGCGCCAGCAGTGGGGGGTCCTTTAATTCACCCCTCCACTTT. It translates to CASSGGSFNSPLHF. The chain uses TRBV10-2 and TRBJ1-6; D might be TRBD1 (5 bases). Germline-derived CDR1 and CDR2 are WSHSY and SAAADI. This CDR3 comprises 14 residues.

This clonotype counts as large. This chain links TRBV30 with TRBJ2-1; 9 nucleotides match TRBD2. V lost 0 bases and J lost 6; bases outside the gene matches: 6. The CDR3 covers 15 residues. The germline CDR1 and CDR2 sequences are GTSNPN and SVGIG (reference sequence). The DNA for the CDR3 is TGTGCCTGGAGTGTAGGGACTAGCCAGTTCAATGAGCAGTTCTTC. It encodes CAWSVGTSQFNEQFF.

As concerns this clonotype: The germline gene is not matched at one end of the junction; a read error may be the cause. The CDR3 coding sequence is TGTGCCAGTAGTATAGAGCTTAACAACCGTGGCCTACAAGAGACCCAGTACTTT. It specifies CASSIELNNRGLQETQYF. This rearrangement joins TRBV19 to TRBJ2-5; unclear D gene. Germline assignment: CDR1 LNHDA and CDR2 SQIVND (reference sequence). This CDR3 has 18 amino acids.

V and J are TRBV29-1 and TRBJ2-5; 9 positions match TRBD1. Unmatched junction bases numbered 7, after V lost 6 bases and J lost 2 bases. There are 14 residues in the CDR3. Looked up from germline, CDR1 is SQVTM and CDR2 is ANQGSEA. The CDR3 sequence: CSVGLGTGQETQYF. The CDR3 nucleotides are TGCAGCGTAGGCCTTGGGACAGGGCAAGAGACCCAGTACTTC.

The CDR3 DNA sequence: TGTGCCAGCAGTTCACTCGGGGGGGCGAGAAACAATGAGCAGTTCTTC. This translates into CASSSLGGARNNEQFF. This chain links TRBV6-5 with TRBJ2-1; 8 nucleotides line up with TRBD2. Germline CDR1 reads MNHEY; CDR2 reads SVGAGI. The CDR3 covers 16 residues. The ends lost 4 bases at V and 5 bases at J; junction bases unmatched: 10.

By share, this clonotype ranks as large. V usage is TRBV12-3 or TRBV12-4 and J usage is TRBJ2-3, with no clear D. V dropped 3 bases and J dropped 7 bases, with 8 bases sitting between them. CDR3 size: 12 residues. Here the CDR3 reads CASSLVGNTQYF. The CDR3 coding sequence is TGTGCCAGCAGTTTGGTGGGTAATACGCAGTATTTT.

This chain joins TRBV12-3 or TRBV12-4 and TRBJ2-7, with 8 bases that match TRBD1. This CDR3 is 16 amino acids long. V trimming: 0 bases; J trimming: 5 bases; junction bases outside the gene matches: 9. This chain's CDR3 is CASSLASYRGNHEQYF. Written as DNA, the CDR3 is TGTGCCAGCAGTTTAGCGTCGTACAGGGGGAACCACGAGCAGTACTTC.

The chain recombines TRBV30 with TRBJ2-7, with D tentatively TRBD2 (7 bases). Germline CDR1 and CDR2: GTSNPN and SVGIG (reference sequence). The ends were cut back, 4 bases at V and 0 bases at J, with 10 bases in the middle. The CDR3 is 13 residues long. In DNA form, the CDR3 reads TGTGCCTGGACCGCGGGGGCCTCCTACGAGCAGTACTTC. It codes for CAWTAGASYEQYF.

As DNA, the CDR3 is TGTGCCAGCAGAGCCCAAGGAACAGATACGCAGTATTTT. Translating gives CASRAQGTDTQYF. This chain connects TRBV27 to TRBJ2-3; no firm D call. This CDR3 spans 13 amino acids. V lost 6 bases to trimming and J lost 3 bases, with 10 bases between them. Germline CDR1 is MNHEY and CDR2 is SMNVEV (reference sequence).

The chain links TRBV19 to TRBJ2-5, with D tentatively TRBD2 (7 bases). Trimming took 8 bases from V and 4 from J, leaving 20 bases between them. This CDR3 comprises 15 residues. Germline CDR1 is LNHDA and CDR2 is SQIVND (reference sequence). CDR3 protein: CASRRGGGLGETQYF. As DNA, the CDR3 is TGTGCCAGTCGCCGTGGGGGGGGCCTAGGAGAGACCCAGTACTTC.

This chain uses TRBV6-5 with TRBJ2-2, with TRBD1 identical over 8 bases. This CDR3 contains 15 residues. Germline V gene lookup returns CDR1 MNHEY and CDR2 SVGAGI. Trimming at V came to 6 bases and at J to 4 bases, leaving 7 bases not matched to a gene. CDR3 residues: CASSPTGGSTGELFF. DNA for the CDR3: TGTGCCAGCAGCCCCACAGGGGGGAGCACCGGGGAGCTGTTTTTT.

The chain combines TRBV19 with TRBJ1-5; D might be TRBD1 (6 bases). The germline gives CDR1 LNHDA, CDR2 SQIVND (reference sequence). This CDR3 is 15 amino acids long. Between the trimmed V and J ends, which lost 0 bases and 2 bases, there was a span of 8 bases. CDR3 in amino acids: CASSIDTGRNQPQHF. In DNA, the CDR3 is TGTGCCAGTAGTATAGATACAGGGCGCAATCAGCCCCAGCATTTT.

The V gene is TRBV10-3, the J gene TRBJ2-3; 7 bases agree with TRBD1. The assigned J gene may be wrong: the sequence end matches TRBJ2-7 better. This CDR3 is built from 13 residues. Germline V gives CDR1 ENHRY, CDR2 SYGVKD. The CDR3 DNA follows: TGTGCCACCCGACAGGGTACGATATACGAGCAGTACTTC. Its protein is CATRQGTIYEQYF.

The rearrangement links TRBV6-1 to TRBJ2-3; TRBD2 agrees at 16 bases. CDR3 length: 18 residues. The V and J ends lost 10 bases and 1 base, in that order; junction bases with no gene match: 11. Germline CDR1 and CDR2: MNHNS and SASEGT. CDR3 loop: CATPGLAGGLGGTDTQYF. For the CDR3, the DNA is TGTGCCACCCCGGGACTAGCGGGAGGGTTGGGTGGCACAGATACGCAGTATTTT.

The rearrangement links TRBV5-6 to TRBJ2-1; possibly TRBD2 for D (6 bases). V was shortened by 5 bases and J by 9 bases, with 21 bases between the two germline ends. Germline CDR1 and CDR2: SGHDT and YYEEEE. The CDR3 is made up of 15 amino acids. CDR3 coding DNA: TGTGCCAGCAGGTCTGGGGGGACGCAGAGCACTGAGCAGTTCTTC. Encoded protein: CASRSGGTQSTEQFF.

This clonotype is deemed large. This chain uses TRBV30 with TRBJ2-5; D ambiguous. Germline assignment: CDR1 GTSNPN and CDR2 SVGIG (reference sequence). This CDR3 is 15 amino acids long. V was trimmed by 1 base and J by 4 bases, leaving 16 bases between them. CDR3 in DNA: TGTGCCTGGAGTGGCCTCTTCGGGCCGACAGAGACCCAGTACTTC. As protein: CAWSGLFGPTETQYF.

About this clonotype: Since the CDR3 does not end with the conserved phenylalanine or tryptophan, this likely comes from a read error. DNA of the CDR3: TGTGCCAGCAGCTCTGACGGTGGAGGGGCCAACGTCCTGACTTTA. Translating gives CASSSDGGGANVLTL. The rearrangement uses TRBV7-2 and TRBJ2-6; D unclear. Trimming took off 4 bases at V and 4 bases at J, with 11 bases between the two ends. Germline loops: CDR1 SGHTA, CDR2 FQGNSA. This CDR3 spans 15 amino acids.

This clonotype qualifies as large (0.1 to 1%). The chain is built from TRBV29-1 and TRBJ2-7; no clear D gene. V was clipped by 4 bases and J by 4 bases, with 8 bases between them. Germline V gene sequence: CDR1 SQVTM, CDR2 ANQGSEA. This CDR3 is 11 amino acids long. In DNA, the CDR3 is TGCAGCGTTGGGTGGGATTACGAGCAGTACTTC. It translates to CSVGWDYEQYF.

By its share, this clonotype is large (0.1 to 1%). The chain couples TRBV6-5 to TRBJ1-2; 7 nucleotides align to TRBD1. This CDR3 contains 13 residues. Trimming at V came to 7 bases and at J to 4 bases, leaving 6 bases not matched to a gene. In germline, CDR1 is MNHEY, CDR2 SVGAGI. The DNA of the CDR3 is TGTGCCAGCACCCGCGGACAGGCCTATGGCTACACCTTC. Amino acids: CASTRGQAYGYTF.

Within the sample, this clonotype is large. J is TRBJ1-5 and V is TRBV6-5; a possible D gene is TRBD1 (5 bases). The germline gives CDR1 MNHEY, CDR2 SVGAGI. The ends were cut back, 6 bases at V and 5 bases at J, with 14 bases in the middle. The CDR3 spans 14 residues. The CDR3 protein is CASRLTGNHQPQHF. CDR3 nucleotides: TGTGCCAGCAGGCTAACAGGTAACCATCAGCCCCAGCATTTT.

V and J are TRBV6-5 and TRBJ1-5; 10 nucleotides match TRBD1. The CDR3 loop spans 14 amino acids. The V segment lost 7 bases and the J segment 7 bases; nucleotides outside the gene matches: 7. CDR1 and CDR2 (germline): MNHEY, SVGAGI. The CDR3 region has the DNA TGTGCCAGCATTGTGGGACAGGGGAGGCAGCCCCAGCATTTT. Its translation is CASIVGQGRQPQHF.

This chain joins TRBV30 and TRBJ1-6; D remains ambiguous. The CDR3 extends over 14 amino acids. V lost 1 base and J lost 0, with 4 bases in between. The germline V gene encodes CDR1 GTSNPN and CDR2 SVGIG (reference sequence). CDR3: CAWSGSSYNSPLHF. The CDR3, as DNA: TGTGCCTGGAGTGGTAGCTCCTATAATTCACCCCTCCACTTT. Filled out from reference TRBV30 and TRBJ1-6, the complete variable domain reads SQTIHQWPATLVQPVGSPLSLECTVEGTSNPNLYWYRQAAGRGLQLLFYSVGIGQISSEVPQNLSASRPQDRQFILSSKKLLLSDSGFYLCAWSGSSYNSPLHFGNGTRLTVT.

Regarding this clonotype: A read error is possible here, since a much larger clone lies one base away. The rearrangement joins TRBV29-1 to TRBJ2-7, with D perhaps given as TRBD1 or TRBD2 (5 bases each). CDR1 SQVTM and CDR2 ANQGSEA come from the germline V gene. This CDR3 spans 13 amino acids. V was trimmed by 7 bases and J by 3 bases, leaving 16 bases between them. CDR3 region: CSALTGRNYEQYF. CDR3 nucleotide sequence: TGCAGCGCACTTACGGGACGGAACTACGAGCAGTACTTC.

This clonotype was counted between two and nine times. This rearrangement joins TRBV10-3 to TRBJ2-7; D is possibly TRBD1 or TRBD2 (5 bases each). The V end was cut by 6 bases, the J end by 3 bases, with 12 bases between. CDR1 is ENHRY, CDR2 SYGVKD, per germline. The length of the CDR3 is 13 residues. The CDR3 loop is CAIRGRIGYEQYF. The DNA of the CDR3 is TGTGCCATCAGGGGACGGATTGGCTACGAGCAGTACTTC.